The 24 T cell receptor beta chains below were found in one sample sequenced in a study of T-cell reconstitution after alpha-beta-depleted transplantation in children. Unique molecular identifiers were incorporated into the prepared TCRbeta library. TCRdb re-derived calls from the PCR reads in MiXCR, one entry per CDR3 protein. The data contain 440,000 or so distinct CDR3 sequences, approximately 42% of them singletons. Sequenced here: PBMCs, sampled before TCRalphabeta/CD19-depleted stem cell transplant. The receptors stem from a girl aged 2-10 years with aplastic anemia, due to receive a stem cell transplant.

CDR3 loop: CASRLNPGQGYEQYF. CDR3 nucleotides: TGTGCCAGCAGGTTAAATCCGGGACAGGGGTACGAGCAGTACTTC. The chain employs TRBV11-2 and TRBJ2-7, with 10 bases lining up with TRBD1. The V and J ends lost 6 bases and 4 bases, in that order; junction bases with no gene match: 9. CDR3 length: 15 residues. CDR1 is SGHAT and CDR2 is FQNNGV in the germline V gene.

The V call is TRBV15, the J call TRBJ1-2; D is possibly TRBD1 (5 bases). The V end was cut by 0 bases, the J end by 6 bases, with 11 bases between. Per germline, CDR1 LNHNV and CDR2 YYDKDF (reference sequence). The CDR3 contains 14 residues. CDR3 loop: CATSRDQGAHGYTF. CDR3 nucleotides: TGTGCCACCAGCAGAGATCAGGGCGCCCATGGCTACACCTTC. The full variable domain, with the rest looked up from reference TRBV15 and TRBJ1-2, is DAMVIQNPRYQVTQFGKPVTLSCSQTLNHNVMYWYQQKSSQAPKLLFHYYDKDFNNEADTPDNFQSRRPNTSFCFLDIRSPGLGDTAMYLCATSRDQGAHGYTFGSGTRLTVV.

The CDR3 DNA follows: TGCAGCGTCGGACTAGCGGGTTACAATGAGCAGTTCTTC. It yields the protein CSVGLAGYNEQFF. The chain recombines TRBV29-1 with TRBJ2-1; TRBD2 matches 11 bases. The CDR3 is 13 residues long. Looked up from germline, CDR1 is SQVTM and CDR2 is ANQGSEA. V shed 6 bases and J 4 bases; nucleotides not matched to a gene: 2.

Points on this clonotype: Given a much more abundant clone one base away, this may be a read error. The conserved closing phenylalanine or tryptophan is absent in this CDR3, likely reflecting a read error. The chain couples TRBV2 to TRBJ1-2; the match to TRBD1 covers 11 bases. The CDR3 has 16 residues. Germline CDR1 reads SNHLY; CDR2 reads FYNNEI. Trimming at V came to 6 bases and at J to 8 bases, leaving 14 bases not matched to a gene. CDR3 residues: CASSPNPWTGGNGYTS. The CDR3 region has the DNA TGTGCCAGCAGCCCCAACCCCTGGACAGGGGGCAACGGCTACACCTCC.

In its sample, this clonotype was seen a few times. The rearrangement uses TRBV12-3 or TRBV12-4 and TRBJ2-3, with 7 bases aligning to TRBD1. V was pared by 1 base and J by 2 bases, with 6 bases of the junction left unmatched. This CDR3 region has 16 residues. CDR3 protein: CASSLGGQTLTDTQYF. CDR3 nucleotides: TGTGCCAGCAGTTTAGGGGGACAGACCCTCACAGATACGCAGTATTTT.

The chain carries TRBV20-1 and TRBJ2-7, with D possibly being TRBD1 (6 bases). Germline V gives CDR1 DFQATT, CDR2 SNEGSKA (reference sequence). The ends were cut back, 5 bases at V and 4 bases at J, with 21 bases in the middle. This CDR3 is 15 amino acids long. The CDR3 DNA follows: TGCAGTGCTGATCCGTCGTTGGGGGCCTCGTACGAGCAGTACTTC. It translates to CSADPSLGASYEQYF.

This clonotype was counted many times. The chain joins TRBV24-1 to TRBJ2-3; no clear D gene. The V gene lost 3 bases and the J gene lost 6 bases, with 9 bases spanning the gap. Germline V gives CDR1 KGHDR, CDR2 SFDVKD. The CDR3 contains 13 residues. For the CDR3, the DNA is TGTGCCACCAGTGATAGGCCCTTTGATACGCAGTATTTT. This codes for CATSDRPFDTQYF.

The gene calls are TRBV6-1 and TRBJ2-7; D is perhaps TRBD2 (6 bases). The germline V and J ends were trimmed by 6 bases and 2 bases, with 14 bases remaining between them. From germline, CDR1 is MNHNS and CDR2 SASEGT. The CDR3 totals 14 residues. CDR3 sequence reads: CASRFSGTAYEQYF. CDR3 nucleotides: TGTGCCAGCAGGTTTAGCGGAACCGCCTACGAGCAGTACTTC.

This clonotype has more than one count but fewer than ten. This chain joins TRBV5-1 and TRBJ2-7; 9 bases are a match to TRBD2. The trim removed 2 bases at V and 3 bases at J, leaving 12 bases unmatched. CDR3 size: 17 residues. The germline gives CDR1 SGHRS, CDR2 YFSETQ. In nucleotides, the CDR3 is TGCGCCAGCAGCTTCCCCGTAAAGAGCGGGAGGAGCTACGAGCAGTACTTC. Protein product: CASSFPVKSGRSYEQYF. Full variable domain (outside the CDR3, taken from reference TRBV5-1 and TRBJ2-7): KAGVTQTPRYLIKTRGQQVTLSCSPISGHRSVSWYQQTPGQGLQFLFEYFSETQRNKGNFPGRFSGRQFSNSRSEMNVSTLELGDSALYLCASSFPVKSGRSYEQYFGPGTRLTVT.

This sequence joins TRBV12-3 or TRBV12-4 and TRBJ2-5, with 12 bases matching TRBD2. V was pared by 5 bases and J by 5 bases, with 12 bases of the junction left unmatched. This CDR3 region has 17 residues. The CDR3 DNA is TGTGCCAGCAGTCCCCCGAAACTAGCGGGGGGTCTGGAGACCCAGTACTTC. It is translated as CASSPPKLAGGLETQYF.

This clonotype has just a few counts. The chain links TRBV20-1 to TRBJ2-7, with 15 bases identical to TRBD2. V dropped 1 base and J dropped 5; count of bases not matched to a gene: 3. Germline lookup yields CDR1 DFQATT and CDR2 SNEGSKA (reference sequence). The CDR3 is made up of 15 amino acids. CDR3 DNA sequence: TGCAGTGCTAGAGTGGGGACTAGCGGGGGGCACGAGCAGTACTTC. Protein: CSARVGTSGGHEQYF.

V is TRBV5-5 and J is TRBJ1-1; D gene ambiguous. The germline gives CDR1 SGHKS, CDR2 YYEKEE (reference sequence). V was pared by 7 bases and J by 4 bases, with 11 bases between. The CDR3 extends over 12 amino acids. The CDR3 protein is CASQIPGTEAFF. CDR3 nucleotides: TGTGCCAGCCAAATCCCGGGCACTGAAGCTTTCTTT. The full variable domain, its missing parts supplied by reference TRBV5-5 and TRBJ1-1, is DAGVTQSPTHLIKTRGQQVTLRCSPISGHKSVSWYQQVLGQGPQFIFQYYEKEERGRGNFPDRFSARQFPNYSSELNVNALLLGDSALYLCASQIPGTEAFFGQGTRLTVV.

This clonotype appeared a single time. The CDR3 spells CASSPLRHRGGTDTQYF. The CDR3 bases are TGCGCCAGCAGCCCCCTGCGCCACAGGGGAGGCACAGATACGCAGTATTTT. The chain carries TRBV4-1 and TRBJ2-3, with 7 bases identical to TRBD1. Germline V gene sequence: CDR1 MGHRA, CDR2 YSYEKL. The CDR3 runs 17 residues. V shed 4 bases and J 1 base; nucleotides not matched to a gene: 11.

This clonotype was counted between two and nine times. The germline gene is not matched at one end of the junction; a read error may be the cause. DNA for the CDR3: TGCTGTGCTAGAGATCTGGGGAAAACAGGGGCCTATGGCTACACCTTC. Its translation: CCARDLGKTGAYGYTF. The rearrangement uses TRBV20-1 and TRBJ1-2; 7 bases agree with TRBD1. The CDR3 extends over 16 amino acids. Germline CDR1 DFQATT, CDR2 SNEGSKA (reference sequence).

This clonotype was detected many times. This chain uses TRBV10-3 with TRBJ1-2; no definite D call. Germline V CDR1 and CDR2: ENHRY, SYGVKD. The length of the CDR3 is 16 residues. Trimming pared 3 bases from V and 7 bases from J, leaving 21 bases between. In DNA form, the CDR3 reads TGTGCCATCAGTGAAGAGCGACCAGCGTCGGGAGGTGGCTACACCTTC. Its translation is CAISEERPASGGGYTF.

The chain uses TRBV6-1 and TRBJ2-4; D may correspond to TRBD1 or TRBD2 (5 bases each). Trimming shortened V by 5 bases and J by 9 bases, and 17 bases separated the two germline ends. Germline V CDR1 and CDR2: MNHNS, SASEGT. CDR3 size: 14 residues. CDR3 DNA sequence: TGTGCCAGCAGTAAGGGTAGGGAGAGGGGCATTCAGTACTTC. The encoded protein is CASSKGRERGIQYF.

This clonotype was observed many times. The rearrangement joins TRBV5-1 to TRBJ1-2, with D unclear. CDR1 SGHRS and CDR2 YFSETQ come from the germline V gene. V was clipped by 4 bases and J by 8 bases, with 18 bases between them. CDR3 length: 14 residues. CDR3 sequence: CASSPQGGIGGYTF. The CDR3 nucleotides read TGCGCCAGCAGCCCTCAAGGAGGGATCGGCGGCTACACCTTC.

The J gene is TRBJ2-3, the V gene TRBV28; perhaps TRBD1 as D (6 bases). Per germline, CDR1 MDHEN and CDR2 SYDVKM. Trimming removed 11 bases at V and 1 base at J, with 13 bases between. The CDR3 extends over 13 amino acids. Here the CDR3 DNA reads TGTGCCGAGGGGGTGGGGGGCACAGATACGCAGTATTTT. Protein sequence: CAEGVGGTDTQYF.

This clonotype was observed a handful of times. The V and J genes are TRBV6-1 and TRBJ2-1; D gene ambiguous. Germline V gene lookup returns CDR1 MNHNS and CDR2 SASEGT. This CDR3 spans 16 amino acids. Trimming removed 5 bases at V and 0 bases at J, with 14 bases between. CDR3 bases: TGTGCCAGCAGTCCACCGGACGGAAACTCCTACAATGAGCAGTTCTTC. It specifies CASSPPDGNSYNEQFF.

This clonotype was counted only a few times. The chain carries TRBV2 and TRBJ1-1; no definite D call. This CDR3 has 16 residues. V dropped 0 bases and J dropped 0 bases, with 11 bases sitting between them. CDR1 and CDR2 (germline): SNHLY, FYNNEI. CDR3 loop: CASSEAPDLMNTEAFF. In DNA, the CDR3 is TGTGCCAGCAGTGAAGCGCCGGACCTCATGAACACTGAAGCTTTCTTT.

This clonotype was detected only a few times. Relative to the germline gene, one junction end is altered; a read error may explain this. The V gene is TRBV7-2, the J gene TRBJ2-3, with 16 bases matching TRBD2. The V gene's germline CDR1 is SGHTA and CDR2 FQGNSA. CDR3 length: 15 amino acids. The CDR3 region is CASSLDSGTSGRGHF. The CDR3, as DNA: TGTGCCAGCAGCTTGGATTCCGGGACTAGCGGGAGGGGACATTTT.

This clonotype was counted many times. The V and J genes are TRBV5-6 and TRBJ2-5; 7 bases agree with TRBD2. The CDR3 runs 17 residues. The V and J ends lost 4 bases and 0 bases, in that order; junction bases with no gene match: 12. Per the germline V gene, CDR1 is SGHDT and CDR2 is YYEEEE. The CDR3 here is CASSPGLEGYYQETQYF. The CDR3, as DNA: TGTGCCAGCAGCCCAGGACTAGAGGGATACTACCAAGAGACCCAGTACTTC. Complete variable domain (other parts from reference TRBV5-6 and TRBJ2-5): DAGVTQSPTHLIKTRGQQVTLRCSPKSGHDTVSWYQQALGQGPQFIFQYYEEEERQRGNFPDRFSGHQFPNYSSELNVNALLLGDSALYLCASSPGLEGYYQETQYFGPGTRLLVL.

This clonotype came up a few times. V is TRBV7-9 and J is TRBJ2-7; 9 nucleotides line up with TRBD1. Germline V gene lookup returns CDR1 SEHNR and CDR2 FQNEAQ (reference sequence). The CDR3 is 16 residues long. V shed 1 base, J shed 6 bases, and the junction held 10 bases outside the gene matches. The CDR3 sequence: CASSLVGQGRGPEQYF. The DNA of the CDR3 is TGTGCCAGCAGCTTAGTCGGACAGGGGAGGGGTCCCGAGCAGTACTTC.

The rearrangement uses TRBV7-3 and TRBJ2-7; TRBD2 agrees at 8 bases. The length of the CDR3 is 15 residues. With 2 bases clipped from V and 1 base from J, the junction kept 4 bases outside the gene matches. CDR1 is SGHTA, CDR2 FQGTGA, per germline. The CDR3 DNA reads as TGTGCCAGCAGCTTACATGGCGGGAGGTCCTACGAGCAGTACTTC. Translating gives CASSLHGGRSYEQYF. The full variable domain, in which reference TRBV7-3 and TRBJ2-7 provide the parts outside the CDR3, is GAGVSQTPSNKVTEKGKYVELRCDPISGHTALYWYRQSLGQGPEFLIYFQGTGAADDSGLPNDRFFAVRPEGSVSTLKIQRTERGDSAVYLCASSLHGGRSYEQYFGPGTRLTVT.